This T cell receptor beta chain was identified in a study of CD8 T cells in Susac syndrome. Reverse transcription of 0.5 to 1 ug RNA used random hexamers. TCR beta CDR3 was amplified by immunoSEQ covering 54 Vbeta and 13 Jbeta. TCRdb re-derived calls from the immunoSEQ multiplex PCR reads in MiXCR, one entry per CDR3 protein. Seen here are some 300,000 distinct CDR3 sequences, over 75% observed once, and the top ten hold 0.18%. V was clipped by 4 bases and J by 5 bases, with 15 bases between them. The germline V gene encodes CDR1 SNHLY and CDR2 FYNNEI. The CDR3 extends over 15 amino acids. Sequenced input: CD8+ T cells from PBMCs. The source is a human donor with multiple sclerosis. The V gene is TRBV2, the J gene TRBJ1-5; D is undetermined. CDR3 loop: CASSVDPSLDQPQHF. As DNA, the CDR3 is TGTGCCAGCAGTGTCGATCCGTCGCTAGATCAGCCCCAGCATTTT.